This TCR beta chain was found in a study of T cell repertoires in cytomegalovirus infection. The germline V gene has CDR1 SGHRS and CDR2 YFSETQ. Trimming took 1 base from V and 8 from J, leaving 10 bases between them. The length of the CDR3 is 13 residues. One entry per CDR3 protein results from TCRdb running MiXCR on the reads. Of roughly 570,000 distinct CDR3 sequences in the sample, around 40% were seen once. Remarks on this clonotype: What it binds is not known.

Broader study findings: Cumulated frequencies of public TCR beta families served to identify carriers of CMV plus the relevant HLA.

V gene TRBV5-1 combines with J gene TRBJ1-5; D is undetermined. The starting material was cultured PBMCs, obtained from culture after CMV antigen stimulation. This receptor was identified in a human donor in good health (CMV status not recorded). Some clones in this sample may be carry-over from other donors' samples. The chain's CDR3 is CASSLSMGEPQHF. The CDR3 bases are TGCGCCAGCAGCTTGTCCATGGGAGAGCCCCAGCATTTT.